This is a list of T cell receptor beta chains from one sample in a study of shared clonotypes between healthy human individuals. Assay: immunoSEQ multiplex PCR; the TCRdb copy retains only in-frame clones and omits some. The sample consists of 730,000 or so clones, approximately 79% of them appearing once. Sequencing used memory CD4+ T cells sorted from blood. Receptors were obtained from a woman in her thirties in good health. Both conserved end residues are part of each CDR3. The order of the fields is D gene, V gene, J gene, clone size, CDR3 DNA, CDR3 protein. A D gene is named only where the DNA matches it firmly. Some rows have no size entry. The others give once, few or many, or a class for an expanded clone.

>.|TRBV11-2|TRBJ2-3|.
TGTGCCAGCAGCTTAGTCGGCGGGCAAACAGATACGCAGTATTTT
CASSLVGGQTDTQYF
>.|TRBV28|TRBJ2-2|.
TGTGCCACCAAAAGACAGGGACTTTACACCGGGGAGCTGTTTTTT
CATKRQGLYTGELFF
>TRBD2|TRBV7-2|TRBJ2-7|.
TGTGCCAGCAGCTCCACCGGGACTAGCGTCGAGCAGTACTTC
CASSSTGTSVEQYF
>.|TRBV7-2|TRBJ2-1|.
TGTGCCAGCAGCTCTCAACCTCGGGGAGCAGGAAACAATGAGCAGTTCTTC
CASSSQPRGAGNNEQFF
>.|TRBV30|TRBJ1-3|few
TGTGCCTGGAAACAGAACGGAAACACCATATATTTT
CAWKQNGNTIYF
>.|TRBV14|TRBJ2-7|.
TGTGCCAGCAGCCAACATAGTTGCGAGCAGTACTTC
CASSQHSCEQYF
>TRBD1|TRBV5-8|TRBJ1-5|.
TGTGCCAGCAGCCTACGACAGGGTAGTAATCAGCCCCAGCATTTT
CASSLRQGSNQPQHF
>TRBD2|TRBV19|TRBJ2-3|.
TGTGCCAGTGAGCGGGACCACACAGATACGCAGTATTTT
CASERDHTDTQYF
>TRBD2|TRBV6-1|TRBJ2-3|once
TGTGCCAGCAGATGGGGACTAGCGGGAGAGGGTACGCAGTATTTT
CASRWGLAGEGTQYF
>TRBD1|TRBV18|TRBJ2-7|.
TGTGCCAGCTCACCAGGACAGGGCGCGACCTACGAGCAGTACTTC
CASSPGQGATYEQYF
>.|TRBV7-8|TRBJ1-4|.
TGTGCCAGCAGCCCCGAGGGTCGGACAGCGAATGAAAAACTGTTTTTT
CASSPEGRTANEKLFF
>TRBD2|TRBV7-9|TRBJ2-7|.
TGTGCCAGCAGCCCAGGTTGGACGCGGGAGGACTACGAGCAGTACTTC
CASSPGWTREDYEQYF